A single sample gave rise to the 21 T cell receptor beta chains below, sequenced in a study of regulatory T cells in long-lasting Graves disease listed by TCRdb under 2021. Preparation of the library involved multiplex PCR. The data were produced on an Illumina HiSeq 4000. TCR beta libraries were built with iRepertoire HTBI primers and Arm-PCR amplification of CDR3 regions. TCRdb took the public reads, trimmed them with fastp at Q25, ran MiXCR for clone calling and kept in-frame beta chains. Rows are unified per CDR3 protein, each entry keeping the most common DNA and genes. The sample table contains 450,000 or so distinct CDR3 sequences; only one count was recorded for around a fifth of them. Under 15% of the sample rests with the top ten. In light of the paper, this sample's time point label describes: persistent/refractory GD, antithyroid drugs over 5 years with positive TRAb. RNA was extracted from PBMCs in TRIzol for both TCR sequencing and RNA sequencing.

This sample comprised peripheral blood mononuclear cells (PBMCs), obtained when the disease was refractory, from a patient treated with antithyroid drugs. The receptors come from a female donor with Graves disease.

This clonotype was picked up one time. This chain uses TRBV20-1 with TRBJ1-6; D uncertain. The CDR3 extends over 16 amino acids. Trimming removed 3 bases at V and 0 bases at J, with 12 bases between. Germline values: CDR1 DFQATT, CDR2 SNEGSKA (reference sequence). CDR3 in DNA: TGCAGTGCTAGGGGCCCCTCTAGCTCCTATAATTCACCCCTCCACTTT. Protein sequence: CSARGPSSSYNSPLHF.

V usage is TRBV4-1 and J usage is TRBJ1-5; D is unresolved. CDR1 and CDR2 from the germline V gene are MGHRA and YSYEKL. V lost 2 bases and J 2 bases, leaving 7 bases between the germline ends. This CDR3 region has 14 residues. The CDR3 is CASSQKVGNQPQHF. In DNA form, the CDR3 reads TGCGCCAGCAGCCAAAAGGTAGGCAATCAGCCCCAGCATTTT.

This clonotype was detected many times. The V call is TRBV7-2, the J call TRBJ2-5, with a tentative D call TRBD1 (5 bases). The CDR3 is 13 amino acids. The V gene lost 5 bases and the J gene lost 5 bases, with 12 bases spanning the gap. The germline gives CDR1 SGHTA, CDR2 FQGNSA. DNA of the CDR3: TGTGCCAGCAGCGCCAGGGTACAGGAGACCCAGTACTTC. Translation: CASSARVQETQYF. Looking up the rest from reference TRBV7-2 and TRBJ2-5 gives the full variable domain: GAGVSQSPSNKVTEKGKDVELRCDPISGHTALYWYRQSLGQGLEFLIYFQGNSAPDKSGLPSDRFSAERTGGSVSTLTIQRTQQEDSAVYLCASSARVQETQYFGPGTRLLVL.

Ten or more counts support this clonotype. One end of the junction varies from germline; a read error may be responsible. In nucleotides, the CDR3 is TGTGCCAGCAGCAATCGGGGTTTTAACCAAGAGGCCCAGTACTTC. The encoded protein is CASSNRGFNQEAQYF. The J gene is TRBJ2-5, the V gene TRBV28, with D maybe TRBD2 (5 bases). Germline V gives CDR1 MDHEN, CDR2 SYDVKM. This CDR3 spans 15 amino acids. Full variable domain (missing parts from reference TRBV28 and TRBJ2-5): DVKVTQSSRYLVKRTGEKVFLECVQDMDHENMFWYRQDPGLGLRLIYFSYDVKMKEKGDIPEGYSVSREKKERFSLILESASTNQTSMYLCASSNRGFNQEAQYFGPGTRLLVL.

In its sample, this clonotype was seen a few times. This chain links TRBV6-1 with TRBJ1-6; 7 bases fit TRBD1. The germline V gene encodes CDR1 MNHNS and CDR2 SASEGT. The CDR3 contains 16 residues. V was clipped by 1 base and J by 7 bases; unmatched bases: 7. This CDR3 reads CASSEEGPGGNSPLHF. CDR3 in DNA: TGTGCCAGCAGTGAAGAGGGTCCAGGGGGAAATTCACCCCTCCACTTT.

There are many counts of this clonotype. The CDR3 protein is CASSMTGGEQYF. DNA for the CDR3: TGTGCCAGCAGTATGACAGGTGGCGAGCAGTACTTC. The chain couples TRBV12-3 or TRBV12-4 to TRBJ2-7, with a possible D match to TRBD1 (6 bases). CDR3 length equals 12 residues. V was shortened by 5 bases and J by 6 bases, with 11 bases between the two germline ends.

This clonotype showed up many times. The rearrangement joins TRBV12-3 or TRBV12-4 to TRBJ2-7, with D uncertain. The CDR3 has 13 amino acids. Trimming took 5 bases from V and 4 from J, leaving 12 bases between them. As DNA, the CDR3 is TGTGCCAGCAGTCCACAGATATCATACGAGCAGTACTTC. This codes for CASSPQISYEQYF.

This clonotype was observed at least ten times. The CDR3 DNA reads as TGTGCCAGCAGTGAATATGTAGGACAGGGCGGAGACGAGCAGTACTTC. Translated, it gives CASSEYVGQGGDEQYF. J is TRBJ2-7 and V is TRBV2, with 8 bases lining up with TRBD1. Losses at the gene ends were 2 bases for V and 5 bases for J; bases not matched to a gene: 11. The CDR3 runs 16 residues. Germline V gene data show CDR1 as SNHLY and CDR2 as FYNNEI. The full variable domain, completed using reference TRBV2 and TRBJ2-7, is EPEVTQTPSHQVTQMGQEVILRCVPISNHLYFYWYRQILGQKVEFLVSFYNNEISEKSEIFDDQFSVERPDGSNFTLKIRSTKLEDSAMYFCASSEYVGQGGDEQYFGPGTRLTVT.

The sample holds many counts of this clonotype. V is TRBV12-3 or TRBV12-4 and J is TRBJ2-7; D might be TRBD1 (5 bases). The length of the CDR3 is 15 residues. Trimming took off 6 bases at V and 0 bases at J, with 15 bases between the two ends. CDR3 sequence (DNA): TGTGCCAGCAGGAGTGGGGCAGTCAACTCCTACGAGCAGTACTTC. Translating gives CASRSGAVNSYEQYF.

There are a few counts of this clonotype. The V and J genes are TRBV6-2 or TRBV6-3 and TRBJ2-7; 12 bases line up with TRBD2. The CDR3 totals 16 residues. V gave up 7 bases and J gave up 4 bases; unmatched junction bases: 11. In germline, CDR1 is MNHEY, CDR2 SVGEGT. The CDR3: CASIPTGTSGLYEQYF. The DNA of the CDR3 is TGTGCCAGCATTCCCACCGGGACTAGCGGGCTATACGAGCAGTACTTC.

This clonotype was detected a few times. The rearrangement links TRBV19 to TRBJ2-5; D is ambiguous. The CDR3 totals 13 residues. V lost 3 bases and J 4 bases, leaving 9 bases between the germline ends. The germline V gene has CDR1 LNHDA and CDR2 SQIVND (reference sequence). DNA of the CDR3: TGTGCCAGTAGTATGGGTGGTGCAGAGACCCAGTACTTC. Protein product: CASSMGGAETQYF.

This clonotype was observed a few times. The J gene is TRBJ2-2, the V gene TRBV2; 10 positions agree with TRBD2. This CDR3 has 16 residues. V trimming: 6 bases; J trimming: 5 bases; junction bases outside the gene matches: 9. Per the germline V gene, CDR1 is SNHLY and CDR2 is FYNNEI. The CDR3 here is CASSSKRGGQTGELFF. DNA for the CDR3: TGTGCCAGCAGCTCAAAGCGGGGGGGCCAAACCGGGGAGCTGTTTTTT.

This clonotype has only a few counts. CDR3 sequence: CAWNPGRRNTEAFF. In nucleotides, the CDR3 is TGTGCCTGGAACCCGGGACGGAGGAACACTGAAGCTTTCTTT. The chain joins TRBV30 to TRBJ1-1, with D possibly TRBD1 on 5 matching bases. CDR1 and CDR2 (germline): GTSNPN, SVGIG (reference sequence). The CDR3 consists of 14 residues. With 4 bases removed from V and 1 base from J, the gap between germline ends came to 13 bases.

The V call is TRBV3-1, the J call TRBJ2-7; 9 nucleotides line up with TRBD1. Losses at the gene ends were 3 bases for V and 3 bases for J; bases not matched to a gene: 6. Germline V gene sequence: CDR1 LGHDT, CDR2 YNNKEL (reference sequence). The CDR3 extends over 15 amino acids. The CDR3, as DNA: TGTGCCAGCAGCCAGGTCGGACAGGGGATCTACGAGCAGTACTTC. This codes for CASSQVGQGIYEQYF.

The chain employs TRBV25-1 and TRBJ1-1; 8 bases are a match to TRBD1. This CDR3 spans 13 amino acids. With 0 bases clipped from V and 11 bases from J, the junction kept 5 bases outside the gene matches. CDR1 MGHDK and CDR2 SYGVNS come from the germline V gene. This chain's CDR3 is CASSEYATGAAFF. As DNA, the CDR3 is TGTGCCAGCAGTGAATATGCGACAGGGGCCGCTTTCTTT.

This clonotype showed up just a few times. The rearrangement uses TRBV20-1 and TRBJ2-7; TRBD2 agrees at 8 bases. There are 14 residues in the CDR3. Looked up from germline, CDR1 is DFQATT and CDR2 is SNEGSKA (reference sequence). CDR3 DNA sequence: TGCAGCTTAGAGGGTAGCGGGGACCCCTACGAGCAGTACTTC. Amino acids: CSLEGSGDPYEQYF.

This clonotype was observed a single time. The genes are TRBV19 and TRBJ1-4; D gene ambiguous. Germline values: CDR1 LNHDA, CDR2 SQIVND (reference sequence). The CDR3 is 16 amino acids. Deletions cut 5 bases from V and 4 bases from J, with 17 bases between. CDR3 sequence: CASSFLSRGGNEKLFF. As DNA, the CDR3 is TGTGCCAGTAGTTTCCTCTCGCGGGGAGGTAATGAAAAACTGTTTTTT.

This clonotype was found many times. V is TRBV28 and J is TRBJ1-2; unclear D gene. V lost 8 bases and J 4 bases, leaving 17 bases between the germline ends. The CDR3 totals 14 residues. Germline loops: CDR1 MDHEN, CDR2 SYDVKM. The CDR3 loop is CASGVAGDFYGYTF. As DNA, the CDR3 is TGTGCCAGCGGTGTGGCAGGCGACTTCTATGGCTACACCTTC.

The J gene is TRBJ1-1, the V gene TRBV12-3 or TRBV12-4, with TRBD1 as a possible D gene (5 bases). Trimming pared 3 bases from V and 3 bases from J, leaving 11 bases between. The CDR3 totals 14 residues. CDR3 in amino acids: CASSFYRGDTEAFF. CDR3 bases: TGTGCCAGCAGTTTTTACCGGGGGGACACTGAAGCTTTCTTT.

In this sample, this clonotype turned up a few times. This may be a read error: a much more frequent sequence differs by one nucleotide. This rearrangement joins TRBV25-1 to TRBJ2-2; D may correspond to TRBD1 or TRBD2 (5 bases each). The V and J ends lost 4 bases and 3 bases respectively, with 6 bases between them. The CDR3 has 13 amino acids. CDR1 MGHDK and CDR2 SYGVNS come from the germline V gene. DNA of the CDR3: TGTGCCAGCAGTGTGGGGGACACCGGGGAGCTGTTTTTT. Translating it yields CASSVGDTGELFF.

This clonotype was counted many times. The chain uses TRBV2 and TRBJ2-4, with TRBD1 as a possible D gene (6 bases). The CDR3 sequence is 14 residues long. Germline loops: CDR1 SNHLY, CDR2 FYNNEI. Deletions cut 1 base from V and 6 bases from J, with 10 bases between. Here the CDR3 reads CASSEVGAANIQYF. CDR3 bases: TGTGCCAGCAGTGAAGTGGGGGCTGCAAACATTCAGTACTTC.